This is a list of T cell receptor beta chains from one sample in a study of blood T cell repertoires in COVID-19. Profiling relied on immunoSEQ multiplex PCR, and the TCRdb table lists in-frame clones only, not all of them. The sample has hundreds of thousands of clones, 84% seen once. The specimen sequenced was peripheral blood. The receptors originated from a man under 40 with active or convalescent COVID-19. The CDR3 runs from the conserved cysteine through the conserved F or W. D genes are given only for firm matches. Clone size is shown for a subset of rows, as once, few, many or a class of expanded clone.

d_gene,len,abundance,v_gene,j_gene,CDR3nt,CDR3aa
TRBD2,15,NA,TRBV6-5,TRBJ2-7,TGTGCCAGCAGTAGCCGACTAGCGGGGTCCTACGAGCAGTACTTC,CASSSRLAGSYEQYF
NA,17,NA,TRBV4-3,TRBJ2-1,TGCGCCAGCAGCCAAGTACCCTCTTTTTTGCCAGGGAATGAGCAGTTCTTC,CASSQVPSFLPGNEQFF
NA,14,NA,TRBV4-1,TRBJ2-7,TGCGCCAGCAGCCAACCCGGGATTACCTACGAGCAGTACTTC,CASSQPGITYEQYF
NA,15,NA,TRBV19,TRBJ1-1,TGTGCCAGTACCCTCGGGCCAGGGGCCAACACTGAAGCTTTCTTT,CASTLGPGANTEAFF
TRBD1,14,few,TRBV6-6,TRBJ1-5,TGTGCCAGCAGCCTAGGACAGGGTTCCCTTCCCCAGCATTTT,CASSLGQGSLPQHF
TRBD2,16,NA,TRBV7-2,TRBJ2-2,TGTGCCAGCAGCTTAGGTGGCGGGAGGAACACCGGGGAGCTGTTTTTT,CASSLGGGRNTGELFF
NA,16,NA,TRBV2,TRBJ1-6,TGTGCCAGCAGACTCCTTGGCCCCCTCGAGGATTCACCCCTCCACTTT,CASRLLGPLEDSPLHF
TRBD2,15,NA,TRBV5-4,TRBJ2-1,TGTGCCAGCAGCTTGTCGGGGGAGGGCCACGATGAGCAGTTCTTC,CASSLSGEGHDEQFF
TRBD1,14,few,TRBV7-2,TRBJ2-3,TGTGCCAGCAGCACGGACAGGGGCACAGATACGCAGTATTTT,CASSTDRGTDTQYF
NA,11,NA,TRBV6-5,TRBJ1-1,TGTGCCAGCTGTAGAGGAACTGAAGCTTTCTTT,CASCRGTEAFF
TRBD1,15,NA,TRBV4-2,TRBJ1-2,TGTGCCAGCAGCCAAGAAAGTAAGGACAGGCGAGGCTACACCTTC,CASSQESKDRRGYTF
NA,12,NA,TRBV13,TRBJ1-2,TGTGCCAGCAGCTTACAGGGGTATGGCTACACCTTC,CASSLQGYGYTF
NA,15,NA,TRBV6-5,TRBJ1-3,TGTGCCAGCAGTTACGGGGGGTTCTCTGGAAACACCATATATTTT,CASSYGGFSGNTIYF
TRBD2,15,NA,TRBV7-2,TRBJ2-7,TGTGCCAGCAGCCCCAGCGGGGGTTTGACCTACGAGCAGTACTTC,CASSPSGGLTYEQYF
TRBD1,15,NA,TRBV4-1,TRBJ2-3,TGCGCCAGCAGCCAAGTGGGGACAGGGGATGATACGCAGTATTTT,CASSQVGTGDDTQYF
NA,14,NA,TRBV7-6,TRBJ2-3,TGTGCCAGCAGCCGTATGGACCAGGGGGATACGCAGTATTTT,CASSRMDQGDTQYF
TRBD1,15,few,TRBV6-2/TRBV6-3,TRBJ2-7,TGTGCCAGCAGTAGACAGGGGGGAAGCTACTACGAGCAGTACTTC,CASSRQGGSYYEQYF
TRBD1,15,NA,TRBV9,TRBJ1-5,TGTGCCAGCAGCGGAGGGGGCGGGGGCAATCAGCCCCAGCATTTT,CASSGGGGGNQPQHF
NA,16,NA,TRBV11-2,TRBJ2-2,TGTGCCAGCACGAGCTCGGGTGGGTTCAACACCGGGGAGCTGTTTTTT,CASTSSGGFNTGELFF
TRBD1,15,NA,TRBV11-2,TRBJ2-5,TGTGCCAGCAGCCCGGGGACAGGGGTTCTGGAGACCCAGTACTTC,CASSPGTGVLETQYF
TRBD2,15,once,TRBV24-1,TRBJ2-1,TGTGCCACCAGTGATTTGACTAGCGACAACAATGAGCAGTTCTTC,CATSDLTSDNNEQFF
TRBD2,15,NA,TRBV11-2,TRBJ2-3,TGTGCCAGCAGCTTAGGAGGCGGGAGTACAGATACGCAGTATTTT,CASSLGGGSTDTQYF
TRBD1,14,NA,TRBV27,TRBJ2-4,TGTGCCAGCAGTGAGAGGGGGCGCGGGAACATTCAGTACTTC,CASSERGRGNIQYF
TRBD2,16,NA,TRBV4-3,TRBJ2-3,TGCGCCAGCAGCCAAGGGAAACTAGCGCACACAGATACGCAGTATTTT,CASSQGKLAHTDTQYF
NA,13,few,TRBV7-2,TRBJ1-5,TGTGCCAGCAGCTTACTGGAGGGCTCCCCCCAGCATTTT,CASSLLEGSPQHF
NA,19,NA,TRBV9,TRBJ1-1,TGTGCCAGCAGCCTAACCATCAACAGGGTCCAGTTAGGGAACACTGAAGCTTTCTTT,CASSLTINRVQLGNTEAFF
NA,17,NA,TRBV5-1,TRBJ1-4,TGCGCCAGCAGCTTGGCCCCCCGTGAAGGGGCTAATGAAAAACTGTTTTTT,CASSLAPREGANEKLFF
NA,17,NA,TRBV30,TRBJ1-1,TGTGCCTGGGTTGGGGTGAGTCAGGGCAGTACAAGGGCTGAAGCTTTCTTT,CAWVGVSQGSTRAEAFF
NA,14,NA,TRBV6-1,TRBJ1-2,TGTGCCAGCAGTGACCGGGGGTCTTGGTATGGCTACACCTTC,CASSDRGSWYGYTF
TRBD2,16,NA,TRBV2,TRBJ2-3,TGTGCCAGCAGTCCGGGACTAGCGGGAGGGCGCTTCACGCAGTATTTT,CASSPGLAGGRFTQYF
NA,14,NA,TRBV5-1,TRBJ1-2,TGCGCCAGCAGCTTGGCGGGGGGGCGATATGGCTACACCTTC,CASSLAGGRYGYTF
TRBD2,16,NA,TRBV25-1,TRBJ2-1,TGTGCCAGCAGTGATTTTGGAGCGGGGGCCTACAATGAGCAGTTCTTC,CASSDFGAGAYNEQFF
NA,13,NA,TRBV5-5,TRBJ2-5,TGTGCCAGCAGCTTACCAGGGGAAGAGACCCAGTACTTC,CASSLPGEETQYF
TRBD2,15,NA,TRBV3-1/TRBV3-2,TRBJ2-1,TGTGCCAGCAGCCAAGGGGGGGGTGCCTACAATGAGCAGTTCTTC,CASSQGGGAYNEQFF
TRBD1,15,NA,TRBV6-5,TRBJ2-1,TGTGCCAGCAGCCTCGACAGGGCCCCCCACAATGAGCAGTTCTTC,CASSLDRAPHNEQFF
NA,14,NA,TRBV5-1,TRBJ2-5,TGCGCCAGCAGCTTGGGGGGGCTTTTTGAGACCCAGTACTTC,CASSLGGLFETQYF
NA,11,NA,TRBV23-1,TRBJ1-5,TGCGCCAGCAGTAACATAGGAGCCCAGCATTTT,CASSNIGAQHF
NA,16,once,TRBV7-9,TRBJ1-1,TGTGCCAGCAGCCCCGCTAAGGGAGCATTGAACACTGAAGCTTTCTTT,CASSPAKGALNTEAFF
NA,15,NA,TRBV14,TRBJ1-3,TGTGCCAGCAGCCAAGTCGGGGTATCTGGAAACACCATATATTTT,CASSQVGVSGNTIYF
NA,15,few,TRBV19,TRBJ1-1,TGTGCCAGTAGTGCCTCGCCCCAGGTGGGCACTGAAGCTTTCTTT,CASSASPQVGTEAFF
NA,11,NA,TRBV7-9,TRBJ1-1,TGTGCCAGCAGCTTAAGCAGGGGAGCTTTCTTT,CASSLSRGAFF
TRBD2,16,NA,TRBV28,TRBJ2-7,TGTGCCAGCAAGGCAGCGGGAGGGCCTGGGTCCTACGAGCAGTACTTC,CASKAAGGPGSYEQYF
NA,13,once,TRBV4-3,TRBJ1-1,TGCGCCAGCAGCCAAGAGAGGGCCACTGAAGCTTTCTTT,CASSQERATEAFF
NA,14,NA,TRBV28,TRBJ1-5,TGTGCCAGCAGCTCAGGGGTCGCGGGTCAGCCCCAGCATTTT,CASSSGVAGQPQHF
NA,13,NA,TRBV7-9,TRBJ1-1,TGTGCCAGCACTTGGGGGGAGAACACTGAAGCTTTCTTT,CASTWGENTEAFF
NA,15,NA,TRBV6-2/TRBV6-3,TRBJ1-5,TGTGCCAGCAGTTACTCCGGGACGGCTGCGGGGGCCCAGCATTTT,CASSYSGTAAGAQHF
NA,13,NA,TRBV24-1,TRBJ1-2,TGTGCCACCAGTGAAAACCGGGACTATGGCTACACCTTC,CATSENRDYGYTF
NA,14,NA,TRBV10-2,TRBJ2-5,TGCGCCAGCAGTTTAACAGGGGGGGTCGAGACCCAGTACTTC,CASSLTGGVETQYF
TRBD1,15,NA,TRBV18,TRBJ2-3,TGTGCCAGCTCACCGATGACAGGGACCGCAGATACGCAGTATTTT,CASSPMTGTADTQYF
NA,18,many,TRBV18,TRBJ1-5,TGTGCCAGCTCACCACGCGACAGAGCCGTATCGGGCAATCAGCCCCAGCATTTT,CASSPRDRAVSGNQPQHF